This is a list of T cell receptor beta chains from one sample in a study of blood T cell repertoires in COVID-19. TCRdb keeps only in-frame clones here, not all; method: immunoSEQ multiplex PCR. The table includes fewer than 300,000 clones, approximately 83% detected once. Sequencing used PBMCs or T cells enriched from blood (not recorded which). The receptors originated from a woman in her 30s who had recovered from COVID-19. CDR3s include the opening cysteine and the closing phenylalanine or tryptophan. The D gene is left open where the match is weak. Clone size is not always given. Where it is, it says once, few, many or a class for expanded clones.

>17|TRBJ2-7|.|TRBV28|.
CASSFGLVQPNSYEQYF
TGTGCCAGCAGTTTCGGTCTTGTACAGCCCAACTCCTACGAGCAGTACTTC
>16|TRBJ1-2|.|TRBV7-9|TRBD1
CASSWNPGTGGRGYTF
TGTGCCAGCAGCTGGAACCCGGGGACAGGGGGGCGCGGCTACACCTTC
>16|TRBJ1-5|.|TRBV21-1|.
CASSKESVVGNQPQHF
TGTGCCAGCAGCAAAGAGAGCGTGGTAGGCAATCAGCCCCAGCATTTT
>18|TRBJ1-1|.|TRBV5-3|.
CARSFYTGRSRSDTEAFF
TGTGCCAGAAGCTTTTATACCGGGAGAAGTAGAAGTGACACTGAAGCTTTCTTT
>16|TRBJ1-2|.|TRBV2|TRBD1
CASSGNRGRSDYGYTF
TGTGCCAGCAGTGGCAACAGGGGGCGCTCGGACTATGGCTACACCTTC
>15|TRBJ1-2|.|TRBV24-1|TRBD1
CATSDHRTGGDGYTF
TGTGCCACCAGTGACCACCGGACAGGGGGAGACGGCTACACCTTC
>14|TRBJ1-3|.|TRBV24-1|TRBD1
CATQDRVDGNTIYF
TGTGCCACCCAAGACAGGGTTGATGGAAACACCATATATTTT
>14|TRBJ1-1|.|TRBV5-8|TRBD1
CASSLRDRNTEAFF
TGTGCCAGCAGCCTCCGGGACAGGAACACTGAAGCTTTCTTT
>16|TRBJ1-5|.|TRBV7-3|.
CASSLIGGRGNQPQHF
TGTGCCAGCAGCTTAATAGGAGGGAGAGGCAATCAGCCCCAGCATTTT
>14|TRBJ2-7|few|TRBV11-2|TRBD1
CASSPRDRVYEQYF
TGTGCCAGCTCACCCCGGGACAGGGTCTACGAGCAGTACTTC
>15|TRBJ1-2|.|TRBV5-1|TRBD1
CASSLDGTGAYGYTF
TGCGCCAGCAGCTTGGACGGGACAGGGGCCTATGGCTACACCTTC
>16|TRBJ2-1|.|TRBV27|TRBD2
CASSTGGLVAWDEQFF
TGTGCCAGCAGTACTGGAGGACTAGTGGCTTGGGATGAGCAGTTCTTC
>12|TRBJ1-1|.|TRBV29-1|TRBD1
CSGVQGEAEAFF
TGCAGCGGGGTACAGGGGGAAGCTGAAGCTTTCTTT
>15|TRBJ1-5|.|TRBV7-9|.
CASSPWTDSNQPQHF
TGTGCCAGCAGCCCATGGACAGATAGCAATCAGCCCCAGCATTTT
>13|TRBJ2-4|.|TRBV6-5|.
CASSPEYKNIQYF
TGTGCCAGCAGCCCGGAGTACAAAAACATTCAGTACTTC
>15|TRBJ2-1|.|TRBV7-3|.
CASSPDSISYNEQFF
TGTGCCAGCAGCCCCGACAGTATTTCCTACAATGAGCAGTTCTTC
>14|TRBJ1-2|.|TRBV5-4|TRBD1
CASSADRNSYGYTF
TGTGCCAGCAGCGCGGACAGGAATAGCTATGGCTACACCTTC
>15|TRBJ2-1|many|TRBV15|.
CATSRGSTSSVEQFF
TGTGCCACCAGCAGAGGTAGTACGTCTAGCGTTGAGCAGTTCTTC
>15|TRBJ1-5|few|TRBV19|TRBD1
CASKRTGSNLQPQHF
TGTGCCAGCAAAAGGACAGGGAGTAATCTTCAGCCCCAGCATTTT
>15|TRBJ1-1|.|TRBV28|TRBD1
CASSNRGQANTEAFF
TGTGCCAGCAGCAACAGGGGTCAGGCGAACACTGAAGCTTTCTTT
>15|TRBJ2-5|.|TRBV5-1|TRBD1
CASSFAGQGARDQYF
TGCGCCAGCAGTTTCGCGGGACAGGGGGCCCGGGACCAGTACTTC
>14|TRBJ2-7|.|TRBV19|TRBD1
CASSATGGRYEQYF
TGTGCCAGTAGTGCGACAGGGGGGCGCTACGAGCAGTACTTC
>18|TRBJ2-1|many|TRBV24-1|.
CATSDSDRSSSSYNEQFF
TGTGCCACCAGTGACTCAGACAGATCGTCGAGCTCCTACAATGAGCAGTTCTTC
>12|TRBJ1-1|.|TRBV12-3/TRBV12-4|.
CASGRGEAEAFF
TGTGCCAGTGGACGGGGTGAGGCTGAAGCTTTCTTT
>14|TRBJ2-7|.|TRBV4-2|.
CASSPQRGGYEQYF
TGTGCCAGCAGCCCCCAGCGCGGAGGCTACGAGCAGTACTTC
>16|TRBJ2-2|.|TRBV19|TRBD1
CASSSGQGAGTGELFF
TGTGCCAGTAGTTCTGGACAGGGAGCGGGCACCGGGGAGCTGTTTTTT
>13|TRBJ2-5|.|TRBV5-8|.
CASSLRGSETQYF
TGTGCCAGCAGCTTACGAGGGTCTGAGACCCAGTACTTC
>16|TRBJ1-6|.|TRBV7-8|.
CASSRTQANYNSPLHF
TGTGCCAGCAGCCGTACACAGGCTAACTATAATTCACCCCTCCACTTT
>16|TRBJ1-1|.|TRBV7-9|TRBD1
CASSLAPGQGDTEAFF
TGTGCCAGCAGCTTAGCGCCAGGACAGGGGGACACTGAAGCTTTCTTT
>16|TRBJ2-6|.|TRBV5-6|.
CASSLGSGTGANVLTF
TGTGCCAGCAGCTTGGGGTCGGGAACTGGGGCCAACGTCCTGACTTTC
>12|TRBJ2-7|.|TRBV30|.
CAWSTRKFEQYF
TGTGCCTGGAGTACGAGGAAGTTCGAGCAGTACTTC
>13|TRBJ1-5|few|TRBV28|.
CASSWDKNQPQHF
TGTGCCAGCAGTTGGGACAAAAATCAGCCCCAGCATTTT
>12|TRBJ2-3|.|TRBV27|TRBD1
CASSDRGYTQYF
TGTGCCAGCTCGGACAGGGGGTATACGCAGTATTTT
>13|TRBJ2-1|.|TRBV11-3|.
CASSFGQYNEQFF
TGTGCCAGCAGCTTTGGCCAGTACAATGAGCAGTTCTTC
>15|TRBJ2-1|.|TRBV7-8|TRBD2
CASSLISGSYNEQFF
TGTGCCAGCAGCTTGATTAGCGGGTCCTACAATGAGCAGTTCTTC
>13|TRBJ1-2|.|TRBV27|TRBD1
CASSLSRGLSYTF
TGTGCCAGCAGTTTATCCAGGGGGCTCAGCTACACCTTC
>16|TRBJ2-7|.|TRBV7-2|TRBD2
CASSPEGGSRSYEQYF
TGTGCCAGCAGCCCCGAGGGCGGGAGCAGGAGCTACGAGCAGTACTTC
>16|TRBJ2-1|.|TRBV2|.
CASSVPRAPTYNEQFF
TGTGCCAGCAGCGTTCCCAGGGCTCCAACTTACAATGAGCAGTTCTTC
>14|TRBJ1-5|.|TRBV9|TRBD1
CASSRTGGNQPQHF
TGTGCCAGCAGCCGGACAGGGGGCAATCAGCCCCAGCATTTT
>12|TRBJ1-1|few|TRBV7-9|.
CASSFLETEAFF
TGTGCCAGCAGCTTTTTGGAGACTGAAGCTTTCTTT
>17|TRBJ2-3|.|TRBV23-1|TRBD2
CASSQPRTSGGTDTQYF
TGCGCCAGCAGTCAACCCCGGACTAGCGGGGGGACAGATACGCAGTATTTT
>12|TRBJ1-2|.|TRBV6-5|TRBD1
CASRFRQGADLF
TGTGCCAGCAGATTTCGACAGGGCGCCGACCTTTTC
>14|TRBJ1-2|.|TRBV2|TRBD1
CASSPTGGSGGYTF
TGTGCCAGCAGCCCGACAGGGGGCAGTGGTGGCTACACCTTC
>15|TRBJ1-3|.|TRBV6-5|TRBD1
CASRRDRASGNTIYF
TGTGCCAGCAGGCGGGACAGGGCCTCTGGAAACACCATATATTTT
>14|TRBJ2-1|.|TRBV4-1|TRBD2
CASSPGTSNNEQFF
TGCGCCAGCAGCCCAGGGACTAGCAACAATGAGCAGTTCTTC